The 2 T cell receptor beta chains in this list originate from one sample, sequenced in a study of cytomegalovirus exposure and HLA in healthy donors. PCR involved 60 Vbeta and 13 Jbeta primers. Method: immunoSEQ multiplex PCR; TCRdb's copy keeps in-frame clones and lacks some. This sample has 100,000 to 150,000 clones, with 83% found just once. The material sequenced was PBMCs. The receptors stem from a woman aged 40 to 50 in good health and CMV-seropositive.

The chain recombines TRBV6-5 with TRBJ2-7, with 12 nucleotides matching TRBD2. The V and J ends lost 3 bases and 4 bases, in that order; junction bases with no gene match: 7. The germline V gene encodes CDR1 MNHEY and CDR2 SVGAGI. The CDR3 runs 16 residues. The CDR3 protein is CASSYLAGGARYEQYF. As DNA, the CDR3 is TGTGCCAGCAGTTATCTAGCGGGGGGGGCGCGGTACGAGCAGTACTTC.

This clone was seen more than once but under ten times. The chain joins TRBV5-1 to TRBJ1-2, with 9 bases fitting TRBD1. The length of the CDR3 is 14 residues. Germline lookup yields CDR1 SGHRS and CDR2 YFSETQ. The V gene end was trimmed by 3 bases and the J gene end by 6 bases; junction bases not matched to a gene: 6. The CDR3 DNA reads as TGCGCCAGCAGCTACCGGACAGGGGAGGATGGCTACACCTTC. It translates to CASSYRTGEDGYTF. The full variable domain, in which reference TRBV5-1 and TRBJ1-2 provide the parts outside the CDR3, is KAGVTQTPRYLIKTRGQQVTLSCSPISGHRSVSWYQQTPGQGLQFLFEYFSETQRNKGNFPGRFSGRQFSNSRSEMNVSTLELGDSALYLCASSYRTGEDGYTFGSGTRLTVV.